Shown below are 26 T cell receptor beta chains from a single sample sequenced in a study of STAT5B mutations in CD4+ large granular lymphocyte leukemia. Clones were read by immunoSEQ multiplex PCR, and TCRdb kept only the in-frame ones, dropping some. The profile shows around 33,000 clones, around 88% of them singletons. The sample consisted of CD4+ T cells from blood buffy coats. Receptors originate from a human donor in good health.

This sequence joins TRBV28 and TRBJ1-3, with unresolved D. Trimming left V 6 bases short and J 3 bases short, with 3 bases between. CDR1 and CDR2 (germline): MDHEN, SYDVKM. The length of the CDR3 is 11 residues. The DNA of the CDR3 is TGTGCCAGCAGCCATGGAAACACCATATATTTT. Translated: CASSHGNTIYF.

The V call is TRBV9, the J call TRBJ1-4; tentative D call: TRBD1 (6 bases). Trimming cost V 6 bases and J 1 base, with 16 bases left between them. The CDR3 length is 16 residues. Germline V gene lookup returns CDR1 SGDLS and CDR2 YYNGEE. The CDR3 DNA reads as TGTGCCAGCACCCGCGGAGGGGGGAGAACTAATGAAAAACTGTTTTTT. Residues: CASTRGGGRTNEKLFF.

Remarks on this clone: A junction boundary mismatches the germline segment, possibly from a read error. The chain combines TRBV7-7 with TRBJ2-7; TRBD2 agrees at 7 bases. The CDR3 is 12 residues long. Germline loops: CDR1 SSHAT, CDR2 FNYEAQ (reference sequence). The CDR3 loop reads CASSGEGPLQYF. The CDR3 region has the DNA TGTGCTAGCAGCGGGGAGGGTCCGCTTCAGTACTTC.

The chain combines TRBV4-3 with TRBJ1-3, with unresolved D. This CDR3 has 16 amino acids. V was cut by 1 base and J by 0 bases, with 10 bases left in between. Germline assignment: CDR1 LGHNA and CDR2 YSLEER. The CDR3 bases are TGCGCCAGCAGCCAAGCTCACCGGGACTCTGGAAACACCATATATTTT. Encoded protein: CASSQAHRDSGNTIYF.

The chain joins TRBV18 to TRBJ2-7; possibly TRBD2 for D (5 bases). Trimming shortened V by 2 bases and J by 3 bases, and 5 bases separated the two germline ends. The CDR3 is 12 amino acids. Germline assignment: CDR1 KGHSH and CDR2 LQKENI. The CDR3 DNA reads as TGTGCCAGCTCACCAGGGAGCTACGAGCAGTACTTC. Amino acid sequence: CASSPGSYEQYF.

This sequence joins TRBV2 and TRBJ2-5; D is unclear. The last part of the DNA fits TRBJ2-7 better; the J call may be wrong. CDR3 length: 12 residues. The germline V gene has CDR1 SNHLY and CDR2 FYNNEI. In DNA form, the CDR3 reads TGTGCCAGCAGTGACCTAGCCTACGAGCAGTACTTC. Protein sequence: CASSDLAYEQYF.

The V gene is TRBV7-6, the J gene TRBJ1-2, with D possibly TRBD1 on 5 matching bases. Between the trimmed V and J ends, which lost 1 base and 8 bases, there was a span of 11 bases. The germline gives CDR1 SGHVS, CDR2 FNYEAQ. The CDR3 consists of 13 residues. CDR3 sequence reads: CASSLEEWGGYTF. DNA of the CDR3: TGTGCCAGCAGCTTAGAGGAGTGGGGGGGCTACACCTTC.

V and J are TRBV27 and TRBJ2-7; D gene unclear. Germline V lookup: CDR1 MNHEY, CDR2 SMNVEV (reference sequence). V was clipped by 6 bases and J by 3 bases, with 15 bases between them. The CDR3 consists of 14 residues. The CDR3 coding sequence is TGTGCCAGCAGACGGTCCCTACCCCTCTACGAGCAGTACTTC. This sequence encodes CASRRSLPLYEQYF.

The rearrangement joins TRBV27 to TRBJ1-5; perhaps TRBD1 as D (6 bases). Germline CDR1 and CDR2: MNHEY and SMNVEV (reference sequence). V was clipped by 6 bases and J by 0 bases, with 9 bases between them. CDR3 length: 14 residues. Here the CDR3 reads CASSQGGSNQPQHF. The CDR3 coding sequence is TGTGCCAGCAGCCAAGGGGGTAGCAATCAGCCCCAGCATTTT.

This chain joins TRBV5-4 and TRBJ1-6; 8 bases line up with TRBD1. This CDR3 spans 14 amino acids. V was pared by 2 bases and J by 10 bases, with 5 bases of the junction left unmatched. The germline gives CDR1 SGHNT, CDR2 YYREEE (reference sequence). Written as DNA, the CDR3 is TGTGCCAGCAGCTTCCAGGGGGCGGAATCACCCCTCCACTTT. Translation: CASSFQGAESPLHF.

This clone showed up just once. V is TRBV7-7 and J is TRBJ2-2; unclear D gene. Germline CDR1 is SSHAT and CDR2 is FNYEAQ (reference sequence). V was clipped by 3 bases and J by 2 bases, with 13 bases between them. The CDR3 totals 16 residues. This CDR3 reads CASSLAAGRNTGELFF. Here the CDR3 DNA reads TGTGCCAGCAGCTTGGCTGCCGGGCGAAACACCGGGGAGCTGTTTTTT.

This chain joins TRBV6-5 and TRBJ2-7; possibly TRBD1 or TRBD2 for D (6 bases each). The CDR3 extends over 14 amino acids. Germline V lookup: CDR1 MNHEY, CDR2 SVGAGI. V gave up 11 bases and J gave up 2 bases, with 19 bases separating them. This CDR3 reads CASARGANTYEQYF. The CDR3 region has the DNA TGTGCCTCTGCAAGGGGGGCGAACACCTACGAGCAGTACTTC.

The V call is TRBV6-6, the J call TRBJ1-3; D gene uncertain. V gave up 7 bases and J gave up 1 base, with 8 bases separating them. The CDR3 totals 13 residues. CDR1 and CDR2 (germline): MNHNY, SVGAGI (reference sequence). The CDR3 nucleotides are TGTGCCAGCAATCACGGATCTGGAAACACCATATATTTT. Protein: CASNHGSGNTIYF.

The chain couples TRBV7-2 to TRBJ1-1; D might be TRBD1 (6 bases). The CDR3 is 13 residues long. The V gene's germline CDR1 is SGHTA and CDR2 FQGNSA. Trimming took 5 bases from V and 5 from J, leaving 12 bases between them. CDR3 amino acids: CASSAQGGTEAFF. CDR3 nucleotides: TGTGCCAGCAGCGCACAGGGTGGGACTGAAGCTTTCTTT.

The CDR3 coding sequence is TGCGCCAGCAGTGAGTTTAGCGGGAGCTTCTCTATCAAGGAAGAGACCCAGTACTTC. Residues: CASSEFSGSFSIKEETQYF. The rearrangement links TRBV10-2 to TRBJ2-5, with 9 bases identical to TRBD2. Germline-derived CDR1 and CDR2 are WSHSY and SAAADI. V gave up 1 base and J gave up 3 bases; unmatched junction bases: 15. This CDR3 comprises 19 residues.

The chain combines TRBV19 with TRBJ1-1, with D possibly TRBD1 on 6 matching bases. The V gene's germline CDR1 is LNHDA and CDR2 SQIVND (reference sequence). The V and J ends lost 7 bases and 3 bases respectively, with 15 bases between them. The CDR3 is 14 residues long. The CDR3 sequence is CASNPTQGYTEAFF. Written as DNA, the CDR3 is TGTGCCAGTAACCCAACACAGGGTTACACTGAAGCTTTCTTT.

This chain uses TRBV9 with TRBJ1-2, with D perhaps TRBD1 (5 bases). The V gene's germline CDR1 is SGDLS and CDR2 YYNGEE. Deletions cut 3 bases from V and 7 bases from J, with 16 bases between. The CDR3 loop spans 14 amino acids. The CDR3 reads CASSAGGGGLGYTF. The CDR3 bases are TGTGCCAGCAGCGCCGGGGGGGGAGGGCTTGGCTACACCTTC. Together with reference TRBV9 and TRBJ1-2, the CDR3 gives the full variable domain: DSGVTQTPKHLITATGQRVTLRCSPRSGDLSVYWYQQSLDQGLQFLIQYYNGEERAKGNILERFSAQQFPDLHSELNLSSLELGDSALYFCASSAGGGGLGYTFGSGTRLTVV.

The chain carries TRBV30 and TRBJ1-5; no firm D call. This CDR3 has 15 residues. Trimming took 0 bases from V and 4 from J, leaving 13 bases between them. Germline V gene data show CDR1 as GTSNPN and CDR2 as SVGIG (reference sequence). CDR3 DNA sequence: TGTGCCTGGAGTGTAAACACAATTAGTAATCAGCCCCAGCATTTT. It translates to CAWSVNTISNQPQHF.

The V call is TRBV12-5, the J call TRBJ1-1; D gene unclear. V dropped 2 bases and J dropped 5 bases, with 9 bases sitting between them. This CDR3 spans 13 amino acids. Germline CDR1 LGHNT, CDR2 FRNRAP. CDR3 DNA sequence: TGTGCTAGTGGTTTGAGACTGGGGACTGAAGCTTTCTTT. This sequence encodes CASGLRLGTEAFF.

This clone was seen a single time. The chain uses TRBV29-1 and TRBJ2-2, with no clear D. The CDR3 consists of 13 residues. Germline assignment: CDR1 SQVTM and CDR2 ANQGSEA. V lost 4 bases and J 3 bases, leaving 9 bases between the germline ends. The CDR3 sequence: CSVGGLYTGELFF. The CDR3, as DNA: TGCAGCGTTGGTGGGCTTTACACCGGGGAGCTGTTTTTT.

The genes are TRBV2 and TRBJ1-2; D gene uncertain. V gave up 8 bases and J gave up 2 bases, with 9 bases separating them. This CDR3 is built from 12 residues. Looked up from germline, CDR1 is SNHLY and CDR2 is FYNNEI. CDR3: CASRENNYGYTF. The DNA for the CDR3 is TGTGCCAGCCGAGAAAACAACTATGGCTACACCTTC.

The V gene is TRBV25-1, the J gene TRBJ2-1; 7 nucleotides line up with TRBD2. CDR3 length: 15 residues. Germline CDR1 MGHDK, CDR2 SYGVNS. V lost 6 bases and J lost 5; bases outside the gene matches: 10. CDR3 DNA sequence: TGTGCCAGCAGAGGTCGGGTCCTAGCGGACAATGAGCAGTTCTTC. It is translated as CASRGRVLADNEQFF.

This clone occurred once. The chain combines TRBV7-8 with TRBJ2-7; D unclear. CDR3 length: 14 amino acids. V dropped 2 bases and J dropped 6 bases, with 14 bases sitting between them. CDR1 and CDR2 (germline): SGHVS, FQNEAQ. The CDR3 region is CASSLYLGLGEQYF. CDR3 coding DNA: TGTGCCAGCAGCTTATACCTGGGGTTGGGCGAGCAGTACTTC. Looking up the rest from reference TRBV7-8 and TRBJ2-7 gives the full variable domain: GAGVSQSPRYKVAKRGQDVALRCDPISGHVSLFWYQQALGQGPEFLTYFQNEAQLDKSGLPSDRFFAERPEGSVSTLKIQRTQQEDSAVYLCASSLYLGLGEQYFGPGTRLTVT.

This clone has only a few counts. The chain employs TRBV6-5 and TRBJ1-5, with a possible D match to TRBD1 (6 bases). This CDR3 comprises 15 residues. Per the germline V gene, CDR1 is MNHEY and CDR2 is SVGAGI. V gave up 7 bases and J gave up 1 base, with 14 bases separating them. CDR3 sequence (DNA): TGTGCCAGCAACCCAACAGGGTCCAGCAATCAGCCCCAGCATTTT. Its translation is CASNPTGSSNQPQHF.

This clone was counted once. V and J are TRBV7-6 and TRBJ2-3, with 11 bases matching TRBD2. Looked up from germline, CDR1 is SGHVS and CDR2 is FNYEAQ. CDR3 length: 17 residues. The ends lost 2 bases at V and 5 bases at J; junction bases unmatched: 9. Here the CDR3 reads CASSLRRGLADQDTQYF. DNA of the CDR3: TGTGCCAGCAGCTTAAGGAGGGGACTAGCGGACCAAGATACGCAGTATTTT.

The chain has TRBV5-6 and TRBJ2-4; TRBD1 might be the D (6 bases). Germline V gives CDR1 SGHDT, CDR2 YYEEEE. V was trimmed by 1 base and J by 10 bases, leaving 12 bases between them. CDR3 size: 13 residues. The DNA for the CDR3 is TGTGCCAGCAGCTTGAGGGGGTTTCCAATTCAGTACTTC. Amino acid sequence: CASSLRGFPIQYF.